This entry concerns a single T cell receptor (beta chain). The data are from a study of blood T cell repertoires in COVID-19. Sequenced by immunoSEQ multiplex PCR; TCRdb stores in-frame clones only, minus some. This sample has fewer than 300,000 clones, with roughly 84% found just once. The CDR3 spans 14 residues. The V gene's germline CDR1 is MNHEY and CDR2 SVGEGT. V lost 2 bases and J lost 7, with 9 bases in between. The sequenced sample consisted of peripheral blood. The chain recombines TRBV6-2 or TRBV6-3 with TRBJ1-6; no reliable D call. This receptor was obtained from a woman aged 18-29 years with acute or convalescent COVID-19. The CDR3 nucleotides read TGTGCCAGCAGTTACGGGCAGTTAAATTCACCCCTCCACTTT. Protein sequence: CASSYGQLNSPLHF.